This T cell receptor beta chain was found in a study of blood T cells in healthy people across ages. This clonotype was seen a handful of times. Its antigen is unknown. Points from the study as a whole: The percentage of naive T cells correlated strongly with TCR beta diversity.

A sample-barcoded 5' primer and a J-beta primer mix were used in a second PCR of about 6 to 12 cycles. A single record per CDR3 protein comes from TCRdb applying MiXCR to the 5' RACE reads. This sample yields 450,000 to 700,000 distinct CDR3 sequences, of which roughly a quarter are seen a single time; less than 20% belongs to the top ten. Germline V CDR1 and CDR2: SGDLS, YYNGEE. The CDR3 totals 12 residues. V was shortened by 0 bases and J by 4 bases, with 3 bases between the two germline ends. Sequencing was carried out using blood. This TCR was sampled from a woman between 65 and 79 years old in good health. The V and J genes are TRBV9 and TRBJ2-3; unclear D gene. Here the CDR3 DNA reads TGTGCCAGCAGCGTAGTGGCAGATACGCAGTATTTT. This codes for CASSVVADTQYF.